These T cell receptor beta chains were read from a single sample in a study of T-cell reconstitution after alpha-beta-depleted transplantation in children. TCRdb redid the calling of the PCR reads with MiXCR, one entry per CDR3 protein. Among about 200,000 distinct CDR3 sequences listed, about 8.4% were seen once. The sequencing here drew on PBMCs, mostly from graft donor cells, taken 360 days after TCRalphabeta/CD19-depleted stem cell transplant. The receptors shown here come from a male patient between 2 and 10 years old who had a stem cell transplant for acute myeloid leukemia, so the T cells may come from the graft donor. Each CDR3 is given with its conserved first and last residue. Fields, in order: J gene, D gene, clone size, V gene, CDR3 length, CDR3 protein, CDR3 DNA. The D gene is left open where the match is weak. The size field is filled for only some rows; it gives once, few, many or a size class.

j_gene: TRBJ1-5; d_gene: .; abundance: few; v_gene: TRBV20-1; len: 14; CDR3aa: CSAIPGASNQPQHF; CDR3nt: TGCAGTGCTATCCCGGGGGCTAGCAATCAGCCCCAGCATTTT
j_gene: TRBJ2-1; d_gene: TRBD1; abundance: .; v_gene: TRBV5-1; len: 14; CDR3aa: CASSWTGTYNEQFF; CDR3nt: TGCGCCAGCAGCTGGACAGGTACTTACAATGAGCAGTTCTTC
j_gene: TRBJ1-1; d_gene: .; abundance: few; v_gene: TRBV5-1; len: 15; CDR3aa: CASSLARDLNTEAFF; CDR3nt: TGCGCCAGCAGCTTGGCCAGGGACTTGAACACTGAAGCTTTCTTT
j_gene: TRBJ1-6; d_gene: .; abundance: many; v_gene: TRBV16; len: 17; CDR3aa: CASSPNPGRIYNSPLHF; CDR3nt: TGTGCCAGCAGCCCTAACCCGGGACGGATATATAATTCACCCCTCCACTTT
j_gene: TRBJ2-5; d_gene: TRBD2; abundance: .; v_gene: TRBV5-5; len: 17; CDR3aa: CASSLDGGRLRPETQYF; CDR3nt: TGTGCCAGCAGCCTGGACGGGGGGAGGTTACGGCCAGAGACCCAGTACTTC
j_gene: TRBJ2-5; d_gene: .; abundance: many; v_gene: TRBV13; len: 13; CDR3aa: CASSLTPQETQYF; CDR3nt: TGTGCCAGCAGCTTAACGCCCCAAGAGACCCAGTACTTC
j_gene: TRBJ2-3; d_gene: .; abundance: few; v_gene: TRBV4-3; len: 16; CDR3aa: CASSQTGPTSTDTQYF; CDR3nt: TGCGCCAGCAGCCAAACAGGTCCCACCAGCACAGATACGCAGTATTTT
j_gene: TRBJ2-3; d_gene: TRBD2; abundance: few; v_gene: TRBV12-3/TRBV12-4; len: 16; CDR3aa: CASRTRGTSNRDTQYF; CDR3nt: TGTGCCAGCAGAACCCGGGGGACTAGCAATCGAGATACGCAGTATTTT
j_gene: TRBJ1-3; d_gene: TRBD1; abundance: .; v_gene: TRBV27; len: 15; CDR3aa: CASGRQGNEGNTIYF; CDR3nt: TGTGCCAGCGGGCGACAGGGTAACGAGGGAAACACCATATATTTT
j_gene: TRBJ1-6; d_gene: TRBD1; abundance: few; v_gene: TRBV12-3/TRBV12-4; len: 14; CDR3aa: CASSGTGYNSPLHF; CDR3nt: TGTGCCAGCAGTGGGACAGGGTATAATTCACCCCTCCACTTT
j_gene: TRBJ2-3; d_gene: .; abundance: many; v_gene: TRBV27; len: 14; CDR3aa: CASSSGRHTDTQYF; CDR3nt: TGTGCCAGCAGTTCGGGACGGCACACAGATACGCAGTATTTT
j_gene: TRBJ2-5; d_gene: .; abundance: few; v_gene: TRBV20-1; len: 14; CDR3aa: CSARSGQHQETQYF; CDR3nt: TGCAGTGCTAGATCCGGACAGCACCAAGAGACCCAGTACTTC
j_gene: TRBJ2-5; d_gene: .; abundance: .; v_gene: TRBV7-2; len: 14; CDR3aa: CASSITLVQETQYF; CDR3nt: TGTGCCAGCAGCATAACCCTCGTCCAAGAGACCCAGTACTTC
j_gene: TRBJ2-3; d_gene: TRBD2; abundance: few; v_gene: TRBV12-3/TRBV12-4; len: 14; CDR3aa: CASSLAGGHDTQYF; CDR3nt: TGTGCCAGCAGTCTAGCGGGGGGACATGATACGCAGTATTTT
j_gene: TRBJ2-1; d_gene: TRBD2; abundance: many; v_gene: TRBV20-1; len: 15; CDR3aa: CSAPWTSGRIHEQFF; CDR3nt: TGCAGTGCCCCCTGGACTAGCGGGAGGATACATGAGCAGTTCTTC
j_gene: TRBJ1-1; d_gene: .; abundance: few; v_gene: TRBV5-4; len: 15; CDR3aa: CASSLGREGMTEAFF; CDR3nt: TGTGCCAGCAGCTTGGGTAGGGAAGGGATGACTGAAGCTTTCTTT
j_gene: TRBJ2-1; d_gene: TRBD2; abundance: few; v_gene: TRBV27; len: 12; CDR3aa: CASSLQRGEQFF; CDR3nt: TGTGCCAGCAGTTTACAGCGGGGTGAGCAGTTCTTC
j_gene: TRBJ1-1; d_gene: .; abundance: .; v_gene: TRBV20-1; len: 11; CDR3aa: CSAKRNTEAFF; CDR3nt: TGCAGTGCTAAGAGAAACACTGAAGCTTTCTTT
j_gene: TRBJ2-1; d_gene: .; abundance: .; v_gene: TRBV19; len: 15; CDR3aa: CASRPWRDTNNEQFF; CDR3nt: TGTGCCAGTCGGCCTTGGCGGGACACAAACAATGAGCAGTTCTTC
j_gene: TRBJ2-7; d_gene: TRBD1; abundance: many; v_gene: TRBV7-6; len: 15; CDR3aa: CASSLAGQAAYEQYF; CDR3nt: TGTGCCAGCAGCTTAGCAGGACAGGCCGCCTACGAGCAGTACTTC
j_gene: TRBJ1-2; d_gene: .; abundance: few; v_gene: TRBV4-2; len: 15; CDR3aa: CASSLRQASASGYTF; CDR3nt: TGTGCCAGCAGCCTCCGACAGGCATCTGCCTCCGGCTACACCTTC
j_gene: TRBJ2-5; d_gene: .; abundance: many; v_gene: TRBV5-1; len: 14; CDR3aa: CASSVDQGRETQYF; CDR3nt: TGCGCCAGCAGCGTGGACCAGGGCAGAGAGACCCAGTACTTC
j_gene: TRBJ2-5; d_gene: .; abundance: few; v_gene: TRBV12-3/TRBV12-4; len: 13; CDR3aa: CASRKSVQETQYF; CDR3nt: TGTGCCAGCAGGAAGAGCGTCCAAGAGACCCAGTACTTC
j_gene: TRBJ2-1; d_gene: .; abundance: many; v_gene: TRBV7-9; len: 15; CDR3aa: CASSLDSGADNEQFF; CDR3nt: TGTGCCAGCAGCTTAGATAGCGGCGCGGACAATGAGCAGTTCTTC
j_gene: TRBJ2-1; d_gene: .; abundance: many; v_gene: TRBV29-1; len: 12; CDR3aa: CSARGPANEQFF; CDR3nt: TGCAGCGCCCGAGGTCCGGCAAATGAGCAGTTCTTC
j_gene: TRBJ1-1; d_gene: .; abundance: .; v_gene: TRBV12-3/TRBV12-4; len: 14; CDR3aa: CASSGGPMNTEAFF; CDR3nt: TGTGCCAGCAGTGGGGGGCCAATGAACACTGAAGCTTTCTTT
j_gene: TRBJ2-1; d_gene: TRBD2; abundance: many; v_gene: TRBV7-8; len: 16; CDR3aa: CASRAGALLGNNEQFF; CDR3nt: TGTGCCAGCCGAGCGGGAGCCCTGTTGGGGAACAATGAGCAGTTCTTC
j_gene: TRBJ1-1; d_gene: .; abundance: many; v_gene: TRBV7-3; len: 14; CDR3aa: CASSPKGAGQTAFF; CDR3nt: TGTGCCAGCAGCCCCAAGGGCGCAGGTCAAACGGCTTTCTTT
j_gene: TRBJ2-1; d_gene: TRBD2; abundance: few; v_gene: TRBV29-1; len: 18; CDR3aa: CSVEEWEVAGKQYNEQFF; CDR3nt: TGCAGCGTTGAAGAGTGGGAGGTAGCGGGTAAACAATACAATGAGCAGTTCTTC
j_gene: TRBJ1-2; d_gene: TRBD1; abundance: few; v_gene: TRBV7-9; len: 14; CDR3aa: CASSLGGGYYGYTF; CDR3nt: TGTGCCAGCAGCTTAGGAGGGGGCTACTATGGCTACACCTTC
j_gene: TRBJ2-7; d_gene: .; abundance: .; v_gene: TRBV12-3/TRBV12-4; len: 14; CDR3aa: CASSESWGLYEQYF; CDR3nt: TGTGCCAGCAGTGAATCCTGGGGGCTCTACGAGCAGTACTTC
j_gene: TRBJ2-2; d_gene: .; abundance: few; v_gene: TRBV2; len: 15; CDR3aa: CASRGDSLNTGELFF; CDR3nt: TGTGCCAGCAGAGGAGACAGCCTGAACACCGGGGAGCTGTTTTTT
j_gene: TRBJ2-3; d_gene: TRBD2; abundance: many; v_gene: TRBV20-1; len: 15; CDR3aa: CSASRASGGEDTQYF; CDR3nt: TGCAGTGCTAGTCGGGCCTCCGGGGGGGAAGATACGCAGTATTTT
j_gene: TRBJ2-1; d_gene: TRBD1; abundance: few; v_gene: TRBV12-3/TRBV12-4; len: 14; CDR3aa: CASSYRGWDNEQFF; CDR3nt: TGTGCCAGCAGTTACAGGGGCTGGGACAATGAGCAGTTCTTC
j_gene: TRBJ2-1; d_gene: TRBD1; abundance: .; v_gene: TRBV29-1; len: 12; CDR3aa: CSARTGYNEQFF; CDR3nt: TGCAGCGCCCGGACAGGGTACAATGAGCAGTTCTTC
j_gene: TRBJ1-1; d_gene: .; abundance: few; v_gene: TRBV12-3/TRBV12-4; len: 14; CDR3aa: CASSLLPSNTEAFF; CDR3nt: TGTGCCAGCAGTTTACTCCCGTCGAACACTGAAGCTTTCTTT
j_gene: TRBJ2-5; d_gene: .; abundance: .; v_gene: TRBV4-2; len: 16; CDR3aa: CASSQDGLLYQETQYF; CDR3nt: TGTGCCAGCAGCCAAGATGGGCTTTTGTACCAAGAGACCCAGTACTTC
j_gene: TRBJ2-7; d_gene: .; abundance: many; v_gene: TRBV6-5; len: 15; CDR3aa: CASKTPGNSVYEQYF; CDR3nt: TGTGCCAGCAAGACTCCCGGGAACTCAGTCTACGAGCAGTACTTC
j_gene: TRBJ2-7; d_gene: TRBD1; abundance: few; v_gene: TRBV12-3/TRBV12-4; len: 14; CDR3aa: CASSLSDRAGEQYF; CDR3nt: TGTGCCAGCAGTTTATCTGACAGGGCAGGGGAGCAGTACTTC
j_gene: TRBJ1-1; d_gene: TRBD1; abundance: few; v_gene: TRBV2; len: 14; CDR3aa: CASSAAGGNTEAFF; CDR3nt: TGTGCCAGCAGTGCCGCAGGGGGCAACACTGAAGCTTTCTTT
j_gene: TRBJ2-2; d_gene: .; abundance: many; v_gene: TRBV29-1; len: 12; CDR3aa: CSVDAATGELFF; CDR3nt: TGCAGCGTTGACGCGGCTACCGGGGAGCTGTTTTTT
j_gene: TRBJ2-1; d_gene: TRBD1; abundance: few; v_gene: TRBV7-3; len: 15; CDR3aa: CASSLRTGNYNEQFF; CDR3nt: TGTGCCAGCAGCTTAAGGACAGGGAACTACAATGAGCAGTTCTTC
j_gene: TRBJ2-4; d_gene: .; abundance: .; v_gene: TRBV20-1; len: 14; CDR3aa: CSARGSNLLNIQYF; CDR3nt: TGCAGTGCTAGAGGGTCCAACTTGTTAAACATTCAGTACTTC
j_gene: TRBJ2-1; d_gene: TRBD2; abundance: many; v_gene: TRBV6-5; len: 17; CDR3aa: CASSYPISGRVLNEQFF; CDR3nt: TGTGCCAGCAGTTACCCAATTAGCGGGAGGGTTCTCAATGAGCAGTTCTTC
j_gene: TRBJ1-1; d_gene: .; abundance: many; v_gene: TRBV20-1; len: 14; CDR3aa: CSASLRGPWAEAFF; CDR3nt: TGCAGTGCTAGCCTTAGAGGGCCTTGGGCTGAAGCTTTCTTT